Each of the 23 T cell receptor beta chains below was sequenced from the same sample in a study of PD-1 blockade in classical Hodgkin lymphoma. Data came from immunoSEQ multiplex PCR; TCRdb stores just in-frame clones and leaves some out. This sample has some 19,000 clones, with around 79% found just once. The time point is: cycle 4 day 1 (C4D1), after five to seven weeks of nivolumab. Every one of the patients relapsed after autologous stem cell transplantation (brentuximab vedotin exposure was variable). Negative magnetic selection isolated CD4+ T cells from thawed PBMCs. The sample in question was CD4+ T cells from blood, obtained before the fourth cycle of nivolumab. The receptors originated from a human donor with classical Hodgkin lymphoma.

The chain combines TRBV10-3 with TRBJ1-6; D gene uncertain. Trimming took off 6 bases at V and 5 bases at J, with 11 bases between the two ends. The CDR3 sequence is 14 residues long. CDR1 ENHRY and CDR2 SYGVKD come from the germline V gene. The CDR3 DNA sequence: TGTGCCATCAGCGCAGGACGCGATAATTCACCCCTCCACTTT. Translated: CAISAGRDNSPLHF.

This rearrangement joins TRBV19 to TRBJ2-6, with 10 bases fitting TRBD1. Germline V gene data show CDR1 as LNHDA and CDR2 as SQIVND (reference sequence). J was trimmed by 2 bases and V by 7 bases; bases with no gene match: 8. This CDR3 spans 17 amino acids. The CDR3 loop is CASNPGTGVAGANVLTF. For the CDR3, the DNA is TGTGCCAGTAATCCAGGGACAGGGGTGGCTGGGGCCAACGTCCTGACTTTC.

The chain uses TRBV6-5 and TRBJ1-2; no clear D gene. The CDR3 has 12 amino acids. Trimming pared 2 bases from V and 5 bases from J, leaving 6 bases between. Germline lookup yields CDR1 MNHEY and CDR2 SVGAGI. The chain's CDR3 is CASSYVGYGYTF. The CDR3 DNA sequence: TGTGCCAGCAGTTACGTAGGGTATGGCTACACCTTC.

The chain is built from TRBV4-2 and TRBJ1-2, with D perhaps TRBD1 (6 bases). Trimming took 3 bases from V and 8 from J, leaving 13 bases between them. Germline V gene sequence: CDR1 LGHNA, CDR2 YNFKEQ. This CDR3 is 13 amino acids long. The CDR3 nucleotides read TGTGCCAGCAGCCACGGGGGGCAGTGGGGCTACACCTTC. It encodes CASSHGGQWGYTF.

This clone appeared once. The chain joins TRBV4-1 to TRBJ2-3; 11 bases match TRBD2. Germline V gives CDR1 MGHRA, CDR2 YSYEKL. The V and J ends lost 0 bases and 5 bases, in that order; junction bases with no gene match: 7. This CDR3 is 17 amino acids long. The CDR3 nucleotides are TGCGCCAGCAGCCAAGATATAGCGGGGGGGCCTGGAGATACGCAGTATTTT. It codes for CASSQDIAGGPGDTQYF.

The chain uses TRBV5-1 and TRBJ1-1, with TRBD1 as a possible D gene (6 bases). From germline, CDR1 is SGHRS and CDR2 YFSETQ. The CDR3 extends over 14 amino acids. The V end lost 2 bases, the J end lost 1 base, and 9 bases lay between the germline ends. The CDR3 region has the DNA TGCGCCAGCAGCTTAGAGGGGGGGAACACTGAAGCTTTCTTT. Its translation: CASSLEGGNTEAFF.

The chain couples TRBV28 to TRBJ1-2; D is uncertain. Germline CDR1 and CDR2: MDHEN and SYDVKM. The V end was cut by 5 bases, the J end by 8 bases, with 9 bases between. This CDR3 comprises 11 residues. CDR3 in amino acids: CASSPDFGYTF. CDR3 nucleotides: TGTGCCAGCAGTCCCGACTTCGGCTACACCTTC.

There are a few counts of this clone. The chain has TRBV7-9 and TRBJ2-7; perhaps TRBD2 as D (5 bases). This CDR3 is 13 amino acids long. Germline CDR1 reads SEHNR; CDR2 reads FQNEAQ (reference sequence). Trimming pared 5 bases from V and 3 bases from J, leaving 11 bases between. CDR3 in DNA: TGTGCCAGCAGCCCATCCGGACTCTACGAGCAGTACTTC. It specifies CASSPSGLYEQYF.

The chain uses TRBV5-4 and TRBJ2-4; D might be TRBD1 (5 bases). Germline V gene lookup returns CDR1 SGHNT and CDR2 YYREEE (reference sequence). The V end lost 3 bases, the J end lost 2 bases, and 9 bases lay between the germline ends. There are 14 residues in the CDR3. As DNA, the CDR3 is TGTGCCAGCAGCTCCCAGGGAACCAAAAACATTCAGTACTTC. It yields the protein CASSSQGTKNIQYF.

The V gene is TRBV4-2, the J gene TRBJ2-1; either TRBD1 or TRBD2 may fit D (10 bases each). Trimming removed 1 base at V and 7 bases at J, with 35 bases between. Looked up from germline, CDR1 is LGHNA and CDR2 is YNFKEQ. This CDR3 spans 22 amino acids. The CDR3 DNA is TGTGCCAGCAGCCAAGGGACAGGGGGGGGCGCAGGGGGGCTAGCGGGAGCGAATGAGCAGTTCTTC. It yields the protein CASSQGTGGGAGGLAGANEQFF.

This rearrangement joins TRBV11-2 to TRBJ2-3; 11 nucleotides agree with TRBD2. CDR3 length: 16 amino acids. Per germline, CDR1 SGHAT and CDR2 FQNNGV. V shed 4 bases and J 1 base; nucleotides not matched to a gene: 4. The CDR3 here is CASSSQLAGGTDTQYF. CDR3 DNA: TGTGCCAGCAGCTCCCAACTAGCGGGGGGCACAGATACGCAGTATTTT.

This chain joins TRBV7-2 and TRBJ2-7, with TRBD2 matching 11 bases. Germline V gene sequence: CDR1 SGHTA, CDR2 FQGNSA. CDR3 length: 14 residues. In nucleotides, the CDR3 is TGTGCCAGCAGCGTAGCGGGGGGGGGTTTCGAGCAGTACGTC. Translation: CASSVAGGGFEQYV.

The chain joins TRBV4-3 to TRBJ2-7; D unresolved. The CDR3 spans 14 residues. Trimming cost V 0 bases and J 7 bases, with 13 bases left between them. Germline assignment: CDR1 LGHNA and CDR2 YSLEER. The CDR3 sequence: CASSQDPMLGEQYF. The DNA for the CDR3 is TGCGCCAGCAGCCAAGATCCCATGTTGGGAGAGCAGTACTTC.

A single count supports this clone. The V and J genes are TRBV9 and TRBJ1-1; D is unclear. Germline V gene data show CDR1 as SGDLS and CDR2 as YYNGEE. The CDR3 runs to 15 residues. V shed 4 bases and J shed 1 base, with 14 bases lying between them. The CDR3: CASSPGTLGNTEAFF. Here the CDR3 DNA reads TGTGCCAGCAGCCCAGGTACACTTGGGAACACTGAAGCTTTCTTT.

The chain has TRBV6-1 and TRBJ2-2, with 12 bases fitting TRBD1. The germline V gene has CDR1 MNHNS and CDR2 SASEGT. V trimming: 3 bases; J trimming: 7 bases; junction bases outside the gene matches: 9. This CDR3 region has 17 residues. The CDR3 protein is CASSDKGQGAVIGELFF. The CDR3 DNA follows: TGTGCCAGCAGTGATAAGGGACAGGGGGCCGTGATCGGGGAGCTGTTTTTT.

The chain combines TRBV7-9 with TRBJ1-1; D is undetermined. The CDR3 length is 16 residues. V was clipped by 1 base and J by 1 base, with 13 bases between them. The germline CDR1 and CDR2 sequences are SEHNR and FQNEAQ (reference sequence). DNA of the CDR3: TGTGCCAGCAGCTTAGGGTATCGGAAGAGGAACACTGAAGCTTTCTTT. It yields the protein CASSLGYRKRNTEAFF.

The chain has TRBV30 and TRBJ2-5; D is ambiguous. V lost 3 bases and J lost 4, with 15 bases in between. Germline loops: CDR1 GTSNPN, CDR2 SVGIG (reference sequence). This CDR3 region has 14 residues. CDR3 sequence reads: CAWRSPGGGETQYF. CDR3 coding DNA: TGTGCCTGGAGAAGCCCGGGTGGCGGAGAGACCCAGTACTTC. Drawing the rest from reference TRBV30 and TRBJ2-5, the complete variable domain is SQTIHQWPATLVQPVGSPLSLECTVEGTSNPNLYWYRQAAGRGLQLLFYSVGIGQISSEVPQNLSASRPQDRQFILSSKKLLLSDSGFYLCAWRSPGGGETQYFGPGTRLLVL.

About this clone: Relative to the germline gene, one junction end is altered; a read error may explain this. The chain links TRBV7-7 to TRBJ2-2; D possibly corresponds to TRBD1 (6 bases). The CDR3 has 13 residues. In germline, CDR1 is SSHAT, CDR2 FNYEAQ (reference sequence). Written as DNA, the CDR3 is TGTGCTAGCAGCTCAGGGGTCACCGGGGAGCTGTTTTTT. Residues: CASSSGVTGELFF.

The chain employs TRBV7-9 and TRBJ2-2; D is uncertain. Trimming stripped 1 base from V and 1 base from J, with 4 bases between. CDR3 length equals 14 residues. Germline lookup yields CDR1 SEHNR and CDR2 FQNEAQ (reference sequence). CDR3 DNA: TGTGCCAGCAGCTTAGGGCGGAACACCGGGGAGCTGTTTTTT. Amino acid sequence: CASSLGRNTGELFF.

This clone was detected a few times. J is TRBJ2-7 and V is TRBV19; maybe TRBD1 (6 bases). V shed 3 bases and J shed 4 bases, with 19 bases lying between them. This CDR3 has 16 amino acids. Germline loops: CDR1 LNHDA, CDR2 SQIVND (reference sequence). The CDR3 bases are TGTGCCAGTAGTATTAGCTCTGCCGGGACAAAGTACGAGCAGTACTTC. Its protein product is CASSISSAGTKYEQYF.

This chain uses TRBV5-1 with TRBJ2-7; 9 bases agree with TRBD1. The CDR3 length is 15 residues. CDR1 and CDR2 from the germline V gene are SGHRS and YFSETQ. V lost 4 bases to trimming and J lost 1 base; unmatched junction nucleotides: 6. CDR3 sequence (DNA): TGCGCCAGCAGCAACGGACAGGGGCCTTCCTACGAGCAGTACGTC. This translates into CASSNGQGPSYEQYV.

V and J are TRBV19 and TRBJ1-5; D is unresolved. Germline V lookup: CDR1 LNHDA, CDR2 SQIVND (reference sequence). CDR3 size: 14 residues. The V end lost 3 bases, the J end lost 2 bases, and 8 bases lay between the germline ends. CDR3 bases: TGTGCCAGTAGTATGGTTGGGGGCAATCAGCCCCAGCATTTT. Its translation is CASSMVGGNQPQHF.

This chain connects TRBV7-2 to TRBJ2-1; TRBD2 agrees at 9 bases. J lost 5 bases, V lost 6 bases, and 11 bases had no gene match. The length of the CDR3 is 16 residues. Looked up from germline, CDR1 is SGHTA and CDR2 is FQGNSA. CDR3 in amino acids: CASRLKPSGRNNEQFF. Here the CDR3 DNA reads TGTGCCAGCAGGCTTAAACCGAGCGGGAGGAACAATGAGCAGTTCTTC.